Below, one T cell receptor (beta chain) is given with its context. TCRdb's copy holds only in-frame clones and misses some; the assay was immunoSEQ multiplex PCR. The table records approximately 99,000 clones, 95% of them present only once. The CDR3 length is 12 residues. Germline V CDR1 and CDR2: SGHAT, FQDESV (reference sequence). V gave up 3 bases and J gave up 3 bases, with 6 bases separating them. The data belong to a study of technical replicates of blood from a handful of donors. Sequencing was carried out using T cells isolated from PBMCs. The source of this sequence is a human donor in good health. The rearrangement uses TRBV11-1 and TRBJ2-7; D might be TRBD1 (6 bases). The CDR3 DNA reads as TGTGCCAGCAGCTTGGACAGCTACGAGCAGTACTTC. It specifies CASSLDSYEQYF.